A selection of T cell receptor beta chains follows, all from one sample in a study of T-cell reconstitution after alpha-beta-depleted transplantation in children. TCRdb independently ran MiXCR on the PCR reads; one entry per CDR3 protein. The sample has some 70,000 distinct CDR3 sequences; approximately 7.3% are singletons. The sample in question was PBMCs from the stem cell graft donor, obtained from the stem cell graft. Every receptor here comes from a human donor who donated a stem cell graft to a child with acute lymphoblastic leukemia. CDR3s include the opening cysteine and the closing phenylalanine or tryptophan. Each record gives: J gene, V gene, CDR3 protein.

J: TRBJ2-2
V: TRBV11-2
CDR3: CASRRAGGGTGELFF

J: TRBJ2-7
V: TRBV11-2
CDR3: CASSLYGANPYEQYF

J: TRBJ2-3
V: TRBV9
CDR3: CASSVVGAKADTQYF

J: TRBJ1-1
V: TRBV20-1
CDR3: CSAGGQGRAEVFF

J: TRBJ2-7
V: TRBV12-3/TRBV12-4
CDR3: CASSLGASSYEQYF

J: TRBJ1-5
V: TRBV28
CDR3: CASSLLQGALRYSNQPQHF

J: TRBJ1-5
V: TRBV7-2
CDR3: CASSLGYSGNQPQHF

J: TRBJ2-6
V: TRBV6-2/TRBV6-3
CDR3: CASSTVLAEGDTLSGANVLTF

J: TRBJ2-3
V: TRBV11-2
CDR3: CASSLDVGGTDTQYF

J: TRBJ2-2
V: TRBV27
CDR3: CASTGQGKFTGELFF

J: TRBJ2-1
V: TRBV20-1
CDR3: CCATPLRASGVSYNEQFF

J: TRBJ2-2
V: TRBV7-3
CDR3: CASKAGALRTGELFF

J: TRBJ2-7
V: TRBV10-3
CDR3: CAISVGQGGRNEQYF

J: TRBJ2-1
V: TRBV27
CDR3: CASSSPLAGTYNEQFF

J: TRBJ2-4
V: TRBV2
CDR3: CASSWGRDLAKNIQYF

J: TRBJ1-3
V: TRBV28
CDR3: CASSLFISTGNTIYF

J: TRBJ2-3
V: TRBV11-2
CDR3: CASSLGRWSRASTDTQYF

J: TRBJ2-1
V: TRBV5-1
CDR3: CASSLPGLASNEQFF

J: TRBJ1-5
V: TRBV12-3/TRBV12-4
CDR3: CASSFQREQPQHF

J: TRBJ1-1
V: TRBV7-2
CDR3: CASSLALGRNTEAFF

J: TRBJ2-7
V: TRBV19
CDR3: CASSASGTSTYEQYF

J: TRBJ1-5
V: TRBV28
CDR3: CASRLDRARNQPQHF

J: TRBJ2-1
V: TRBV12-3/TRBV12-4
CDR3: CASSLGRLGNEQFF

J: TRBJ1-4
V: TRBV11-2
CDR3: CASSLYSGLFEKLFF

J: TRBJ2-4
V: TRBV11-2
CDR3: CASSLNWGAKNIQYF

J: TRBJ2-1
V: TRBV29-1
CDR3: CSVVGGFNDQFF

J: TRBJ2-2
V: TRBV5-4
CDR3: CASSFYGELFF

J: TRBJ1-1
V: TRBV6-2/TRBV6-3
CDR3: CASSYSFPGTGIMNTEAFF